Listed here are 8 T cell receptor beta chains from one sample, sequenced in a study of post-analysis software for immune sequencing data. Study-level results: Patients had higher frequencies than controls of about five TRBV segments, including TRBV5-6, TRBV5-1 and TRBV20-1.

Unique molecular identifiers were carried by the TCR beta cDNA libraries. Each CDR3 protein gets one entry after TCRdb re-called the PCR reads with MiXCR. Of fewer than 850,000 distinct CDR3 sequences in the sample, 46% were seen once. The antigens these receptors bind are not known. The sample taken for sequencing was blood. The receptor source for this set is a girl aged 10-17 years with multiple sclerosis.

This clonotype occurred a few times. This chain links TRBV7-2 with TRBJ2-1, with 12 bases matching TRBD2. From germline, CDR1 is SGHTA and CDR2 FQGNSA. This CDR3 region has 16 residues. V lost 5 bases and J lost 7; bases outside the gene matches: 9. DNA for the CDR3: TGTGCCAGCAGCGCGTACGGGACTAGCGGGCGGAATGAGCAGTTCTTC. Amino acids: CASSAYGTSGRNEQFF.

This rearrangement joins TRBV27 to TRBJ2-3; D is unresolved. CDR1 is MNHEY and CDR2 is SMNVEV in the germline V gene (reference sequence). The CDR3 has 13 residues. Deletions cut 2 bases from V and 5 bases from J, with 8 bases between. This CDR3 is CASSLEVLDTQYF. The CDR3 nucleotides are TGTGCCAGCAGTTTAGAGGTTCTAGATACGCAGTATTTT.

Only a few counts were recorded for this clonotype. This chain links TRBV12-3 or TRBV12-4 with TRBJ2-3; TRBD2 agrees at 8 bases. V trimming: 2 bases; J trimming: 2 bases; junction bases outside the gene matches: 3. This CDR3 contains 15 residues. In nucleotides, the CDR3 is TGTGCCAGCAGTTTATGGCGGGAGGTCACAGATACGCAGTATTTT. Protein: CASSLWREVTDTQYF.

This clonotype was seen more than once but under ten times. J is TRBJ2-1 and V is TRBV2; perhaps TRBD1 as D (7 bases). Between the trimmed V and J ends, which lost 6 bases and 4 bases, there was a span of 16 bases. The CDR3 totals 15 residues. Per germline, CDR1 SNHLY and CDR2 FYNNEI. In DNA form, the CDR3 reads TGTGCCAGCAGCGACCAGACAGGGAGGTACAATGAGCAGTTCTTC. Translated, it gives CASSDQTGRYNEQFF.

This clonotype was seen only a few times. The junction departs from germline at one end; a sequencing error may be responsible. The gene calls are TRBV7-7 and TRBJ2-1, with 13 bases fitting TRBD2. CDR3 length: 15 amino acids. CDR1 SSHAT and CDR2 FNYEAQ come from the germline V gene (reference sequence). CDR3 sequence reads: CASSQGLAGAEEQFF. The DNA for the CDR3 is TGTGCTAGCAGCCAAGGACTAGCGGGAGCAGAAGAGCAGTTCTTC.

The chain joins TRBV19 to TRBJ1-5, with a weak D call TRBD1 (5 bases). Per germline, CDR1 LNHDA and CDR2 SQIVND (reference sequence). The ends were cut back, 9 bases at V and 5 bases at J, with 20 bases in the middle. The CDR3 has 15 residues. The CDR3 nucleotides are TGTGCCAGCGATGATTGGGGCTATGGAGATCAGCCCCAGCATTTT. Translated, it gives CASDDWGYGDQPQHF.

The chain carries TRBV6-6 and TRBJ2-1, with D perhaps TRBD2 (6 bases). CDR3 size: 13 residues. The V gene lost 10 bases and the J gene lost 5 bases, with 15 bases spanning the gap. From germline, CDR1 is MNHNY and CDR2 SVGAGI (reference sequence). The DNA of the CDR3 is TGTGCCACCCAGGGCGGGGACCACAATGAGCAGTTCTTC. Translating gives CATQGGDHNEQFF.

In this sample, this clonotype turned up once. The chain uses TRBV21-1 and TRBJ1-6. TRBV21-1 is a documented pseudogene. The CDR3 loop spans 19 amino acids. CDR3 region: CASSKGESGRQDYNSPPHF. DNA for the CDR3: TGTGCCAGCAGCAAAGGGGAGTCAGGGAGGCAGGACTATAATTCACCCCCCCACTTT.